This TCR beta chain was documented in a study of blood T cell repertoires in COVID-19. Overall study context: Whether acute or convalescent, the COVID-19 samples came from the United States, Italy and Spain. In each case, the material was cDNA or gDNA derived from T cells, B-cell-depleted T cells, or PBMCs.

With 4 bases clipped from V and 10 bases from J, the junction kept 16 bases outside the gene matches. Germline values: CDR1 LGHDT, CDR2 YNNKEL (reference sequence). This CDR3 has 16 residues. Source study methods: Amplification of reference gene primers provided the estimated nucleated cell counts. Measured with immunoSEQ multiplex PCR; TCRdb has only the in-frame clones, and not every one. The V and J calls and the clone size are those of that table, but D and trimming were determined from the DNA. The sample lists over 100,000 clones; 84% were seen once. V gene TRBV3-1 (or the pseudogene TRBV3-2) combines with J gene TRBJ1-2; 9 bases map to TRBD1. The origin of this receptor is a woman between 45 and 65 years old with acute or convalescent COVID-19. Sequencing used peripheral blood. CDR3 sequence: CASSLDRGTERVNYTF. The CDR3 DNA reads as TGTGCCAGCAGCCTGGACAGGGGCACTGAGCGGGTGAACTACACCTTC.